A selection of T cell receptor beta chains follows, all from one sample in a study of cytomegalovirus exposure and HLA in healthy donors. Assay: immunoSEQ multiplex PCR; the TCRdb copy retains only in-frame clones and omits some. The sample consists of about 190,000 clones, roughly 77% of them appearing once. Sequences were obtained from PBMCs. All receptors derive from a woman aged 25 to 39 in good health and CMV-seropositive. The CDR3 runs from the conserved cysteine through the conserved F or W. D genes are given only for firm matches. Clone size is stated in some rows and not others, as once, few, many or a class when expanded.

TGTGCCAGTAGTAGCGGTGTGACAGGTTATCAGCCCCAGCATTTT CASSSGVTGYQPQHF TRBV19 - TRBJ1-5 15 -
TGTGCCAGTAGTATTGAGTTTGAAGCTTTCTTT CASSIEFEAFF TRBV19 - TRBJ1-1 11 few
TGTGCCAGCAGCTCTCAGGGGGCGCCGTGGGAGCAGTACTTC CASSSQGAPWEQYF TRBV5-6 TRBD1 TRBJ2-7 14 -
TGTGCCAGCAGTCCCCGACTAGAAGGGTTCTTC CASSPRLEGFF TRBV2 - TRBJ2-1 11 few
TGTGCCAGCAGTGAGGGCCGATTCCGTACTAGCACAGATACGCAGTATTTT CASSEGRFRTSTDTQYF TRBV2 - TRBJ2-3 17 -
TGTGCCAGCAGTGCCATAGACGGGAGCGGCAATGAGCAGTTCTTC CASSAIDGSGNEQFF TRBV6-4 - TRBJ2-1 15 few
TGTGCCAGCAGTGGCGGGGGACGTAGCGACCCGGCTTTCTTT CASSGGGRSDPAFF TRBV2 - TRBJ1-1 14 -
TGTGGGGCGGGGTCCCCATCCGACAATGAGCAGTTCTTC CGAGSPSDNEQFF TRBV11-2 - TRBJ2-1 13 few
TGTGCCAGCAGACAAAAAGAGACCCAGTACTTC CASRQKETQYF TRBV6-1 - TRBJ2-5 11 -
TGTGCCAGCAGTCGTCCCGGGACAGGGGTTTCCGAGCAGTACTTC CASSRPGTGVSEQYF TRBV13 TRBD1 TRBJ2-7 15 -
TGTGCCAGCAGTGGACAGGAGAGGGTAGGGACTGAAGCTTTCTTT CASSGQERVGTEAFF TRBV6-1 - TRBJ1-1 15 -
TGTGCCAGCAGTCTTAGGGCGTTAGGCGGGAGCACCGGGGAGCTGTTTTTT CASSLRALGGSTGELFF TRBV28 TRBD2 TRBJ2-2 17 -
TGTGCCAGCAGCCTTCGGACAGGGAGAAGATCTGAAGCTTTCTTT CASSLRTGRRSEAFF TRBV14 TRBD1 TRBJ1-1 15 -
TGTGCCAGCAGTTACGGGTTCGGGCTCGGGAGTGAGCAGTTCTTC CASSYGFGLGSEQFF TRBV6-5 - TRBJ2-1 15 -
TGTGCCAGCAGGTTAGCGGGAGTACGCACCGGGGAGCTGTTTTTT CASRLAGVRTGELFF TRBV11-2 TRBD2 TRBJ2-2 15 -
TGTGCCAGCAGCTCCGGTTCCCCCGAGCAGTACTTC CASSSGSPEQYF TRBV7-9 - TRBJ2-7 12 once
TGCAGCGTTGGGTTCCAGAATGAGCAGTTCTTC CSVGFQNEQFF TRBV29-1 - TRBJ2-1 11 -
TGTTCCAGCAGCTTACTTTTTAGGACAGGGCGCTACGAGCAGTACTTC CSSSLLFRTGRYEQYF TRBV7-9 TRBD1 TRBJ2-7 16 few
TGTGCCAGCAGTAATAATTTCCCCGCCGGTTACGAGCAGTACTTC CASSNNFPAGYEQYF TRBV27 - TRBJ2-7 15 -
TGTGCCAGCAGCCAAGTGCAGGGCAGGGACGAGCAGTACTTC CASSQVQGRDEQYF TRBV4-2 - TRBJ2-7 14 -
TGCGCCAGCAGCCCAGAGGGACAGGATATTTTTAATGAAAAACTGTTTTTT CASSPEGQDIFNEKLFF TRBV4-1 TRBD1 TRBJ1-4 17 -
TGTGCCAGCAGCCCAGGGGGGTACGAGCAGTACTTC CASSPGGYEQYF TRBV7-9 - TRBJ2-7 12 -
TGTGCCAGCAGTTCCGGGACAGGGGGAATGAAAGGCTACACCTTC CASSSGTGGMKGYTF TRBV6-1 TRBD1 TRBJ1-2 15 -